This passage covers 21 T cell receptor beta chains from one sample sequenced in a study of cytotoxic CD8 clonotypes in ibrutinib-treated CLL. The assay was immunoSEQ multiplex PCR, and TCRdb's table has in-frame clones only and misses some. In the table there are roughly 200,000 clones, over 60% of which are singletons. Specimen: PBMCs, collected after 24 months of ibrutinib treatment. Receptor source: a human donor with chronic lymphocytic leukemia.

The chain uses TRBV7-9 and TRBJ2-1; 7 bases map to TRBD1. Germline lookup yields CDR1 SEHNR and CDR2 FQNEAQ (reference sequence). V trimming: 6 bases; J trimming: 6 bases; junction bases outside the gene matches: 11. The CDR3 consists of 15 residues. This CDR3 is CASRPPGQQPNEQFF. In DNA form, the CDR3 reads TGTGCCAGCAGGCCTCCGGGACAGCAGCCCAATGAGCAGTTCTTC.

This rearrangement joins TRBV27 to TRBJ1-4; unclear D gene. V was shortened by 0 bases and J by 5 bases, with 10 bases between the two germline ends. CDR1 and CDR2 from the germline V gene are MNHEY and SMNVEV (reference sequence). The CDR3 contains 15 residues. The chain's CDR3 is CASSLSSLLNEKLFF. The DNA of the CDR3 is TGTGCCAGCAGTTTATCGAGTCTGCTAAATGAAAAACTGTTTTTT.

This chain joins TRBV7-8 and TRBJ2-6, with a tentative D call TRBD1 (5 bases). The CDR3 runs to 18 residues. V dropped 5 bases and J dropped 2 bases, with 19 bases sitting between them. The germline V gene has CDR1 SGHVS and CDR2 FQNEAQ. CDR3 sequence (DNA): TGTGCCAGCAGCCTCCTTGAAGGGGCTCGAGCTGGGGCCAACGTCCTGACTTTC. It specifies CASSLLEGARAGANVLTF.

The CDR3 is CASSLSGTGFEQYF. The CDR3 DNA follows: TGTGCCAGCAGTTTATCTGGGACAGGATTCGAGCAGTACTTC. The rearrangement uses TRBV27 and TRBJ2-7, with 8 positions matching TRBD1. V trimming: 0 bases; J trimming: 6 bases; junction bases outside the gene matches: 4. This CDR3 has 14 amino acids. CDR1 is MNHEY and CDR2 is SMNVEV in the germline V gene (reference sequence).

The rearrangement joins TRBV18 to TRBJ2-7; TRBD1 might be the D (5 bases). The V gene's germline CDR1 is KGHSH and CDR2 LQKENI. V was shortened by 5 bases and J by 0 bases, with 5 bases between the two germline ends. The CDR3 covers 12 residues. CDR3 in amino acids: CASSGHSYEQYF. The CDR3 bases are TGTGCCAGCTCAGGACACTCCTACGAGCAGTACTTC.

This clone was counted a few times. The chain uses TRBV10-3 and TRBJ1-1; 8 bases fit TRBD1. This CDR3 spans 13 amino acids. The V and J ends lost 9 bases and 0 bases, in that order; junction bases with no gene match: 3. Germline V gene lookup returns CDR1 ENHRY and CDR2 SYGVKD. CDR3 nucleotides: TGTGCCATGAGGACAGGGATGAACACTGAAGCTTTCTTT. Residues: CAMRTGMNTEAFF.

This clone has only a few counts. The chain joins TRBV28 to TRBJ2-7, with D perhaps matching TRBD1 (5 bases). The CDR3 consists of 13 residues. V lost 6 bases, J lost 6 bases, and 15 bases lay in between. CDR1 is MDHEN, CDR2 SYDVKM, per germline. This CDR3 is CASSPVWGGEQYF. The CDR3 region has the DNA TGTGCCAGCAGCCCCGTATGGGGCGGCGAGCAGTACTTC.

This clone was observed a few times. The sample has other DNA sequences that encode this CDR3 too. The CDR3: CASSGQGKETQYF. The CDR3 DNA is TGCGCCAGCAGTGGACAAGGAAAAGAGACCCAGTACTTC. This chain links TRBV4-1 with TRBJ2-5; D possibly corresponds to TRBD1 (5 bases). The CDR3 spans 13 residues. The ends were cut back, 6 bases at V and 3 bases at J, with 11 bases in the middle. In germline, CDR1 is MGHRA, CDR2 YSYEKL.

The chain uses TRBV18 and TRBJ1-1; D call uncertain. The V end lost 6 bases, the J end lost 2 bases, and 10 bases lay between the germline ends. Germline lookup yields CDR1 KGHSH and CDR2 LQKENI. The CDR3 covers 13 residues. The CDR3 region has the DNA TGTGCCAGCTCGCCAGGACGAAACACTGAAGCTTTCTTT. The encoded protein is CASSPGRNTEAFF.

This clone was observed a few times. This sequence joins TRBV7-2 and TRBJ2-5, with unresolved D. The CDR3 length is 15 residues. Germline V lookup: CDR1 SGHTA, CDR2 FQGNSA. V was cut by 1 base and J by 4 bases, with 13 bases left in between. CDR3 nucleotide sequence: TGTGCCAGCAGCTTAGGGCCCCTGAATACAGAGACCCAGTACTTC. Translated: CASSLGPLNTETQYF. The variable domain in full, completed from reference TRBV7-2 and TRBJ2-5, reads GAGVSQSPSNKVTEKGKDVELRCDPISGHTALYWYRQSLGQGLEFLIYFQGNSAPDKSGLPSDRFSAERTGGSVSTLTIQRTQQEDSAVYLCASSLGPLNTETQYFGPGTRLLVL.

DNA for the CDR3: TGTGCCACCTATAGGGACCGCGGCAACAATGAGCAGTTCTTC. Its translation: CATYRDRGNNEQFF. The chain combines TRBV10-3 with TRBJ2-1; D is tentatively TRBD1 or TRBD2 (5 bases each). This CDR3 region has 14 residues. Germline loops: CDR1 ENHRY, CDR2 SYGVKD. Trimming took off 10 bases at V and 5 bases at J, with 18 bases between the two ends.

V is TRBV4-1 and J is TRBJ2-7; the match to TRBD2 covers 13 bases. The CDR3 is 18 amino acids. After removal of 0 bases from V and 4 bases from J, the junction contained 9 bases not matched to a gene. The germline V gene encodes CDR1 MGHRA and CDR2 YSYEKL. CDR3 DNA: TGCGCCAGCAGCCAAGATTCAGGACTAGCGGGAGTCATATACGAGCAGTACTTC. Its translation is CASSQDSGLAGVIYEQYF.

This rearrangement joins TRBV2 to TRBJ2-7; the match to TRBD1 covers 8 bases. With 5 bases clipped from V and 4 bases from J, the junction kept 1 base outside the gene matches. The CDR3 has 12 amino acids. The V gene's germline CDR1 is SNHLY and CDR2 FYNNEI. The CDR3 coding sequence is TGTGCCAGCAGTTGGACAGGGTACGAGCAGTACTTC. Translating gives CASSWTGYEQYF.

This sequence joins TRBV7-6 and TRBJ2-3; 9 bases align to TRBD2. The germline CDR1 and CDR2 sequences are SGHVS and FNYEAQ. The CDR3 length is 15 residues. Trimming took 4 bases from V and 4 from J; bases not matched to a gene: 6. For the CDR3, the DNA is TGTGCCAGCAGCTCGAGTGGCGGGAGGGCAGATACGCAGTATTTT. Translation gives CASSSSGGRADTQYF. The variable domain in full, completed from reference TRBV7-6 and TRBJ2-3, reads GAGVSQSPRYKVTKRGQDVALRCDPISGHVSLYWYRQALGQGPEFLTYFNYEAQQDKSGLPNDRFSAERPEGSISTLTIQRTEQRDSAMYRCASSSSGGRADTQYFGPGTRLTVL.

This chain uses TRBV5-1 with TRBJ2-1; the D gene is possibly TRBD2 (6 bases). The CDR3 has 15 amino acids. Trimming took off 0 bases at V and 5 bases at J, with 12 bases between the two ends. Germline V gives CDR1 SGHRS, CDR2 YFSETQ. This CDR3 reads CASSLGQDYDNEQFF. The CDR3 DNA reads as TGCGCCAGCAGCTTGGGGCAGGACTACGACAATGAGCAGTTCTTC.

This clone was observed once. The chain couples TRBV2 to TRBJ1-2; weak D call: TRBD1 (5 bases). The germline V gene has CDR1 SNHLY and CDR2 FYNNEI. This CDR3 comprises 16 residues. The V gene lost 6 bases and the J gene lost 8 bases, with 25 bases spanning the gap. CDR3 bases: TGTGCCAGCAGGCCACCATTCAGTTTCGTTAAGGGGGGCTACACCTTC. This codes for CASRPPFSFVKGGYTF.

The rearrangement links TRBV5-1 to TRBJ1-1; perhaps TRBD1 as D (6 bases). The ends were cut back, 0 bases at V and 5 bases at J, with 11 bases in the middle. This CDR3 region has 14 residues. The germline CDR1 and CDR2 sequences are SGHRS and YFSETQ. The DNA for the CDR3 is TGCGCCAGCAGCTTGGTCGGGGGGCCGACTGAAGCTTTCTTT. Amino acids: CASSLVGGPTEAFF.

The rearrangement uses TRBV5-1 and TRBJ2-1; D is undetermined. This CDR3 region has 16 residues. CDR1 and CDR2 (germline): SGHRS, YFSETQ. V lost 1 base, J lost 0 bases, and 11 bases lay in between. The CDR3 DNA reads as TGCGCCAGCAGCTTGCAACCGGCCAGCTCCTACAATGAGCAGTTCTTC. It encodes CASSLQPASSYNEQFF.

The chain uses TRBV9 and TRBJ2-1; D is uncertain. The CDR3 consists of 13 residues. Germline V gives CDR1 SGDLS, CDR2 YYNGEE. Trimming cost V 4 bases and J 13 bases, with 18 bases left between them. The CDR3, as DNA: TGTGCCAGCAGCCCCCAGATGGGCCTAGGACAGTTCTTC. Translated, it gives CASSPQMGLGQFF.

The rearrangement links TRBV29-1 to TRBJ2-4; D assignment may be TRBD1 or TRBD2 (5 bases each). Looked up from germline, CDR1 is SQVTM and CDR2 is ANQGSEA. The CDR3 length is 14 residues. Trimming cost V 0 bases and J 9 bases, with 15 bases left between them. For the CDR3, the DNA is TGCAGCGTTGAAGAAACGGGACCGCCGGGCATTCAGTACTTC. This codes for CSVEETGPPGIQYF.

This rearrangement joins TRBV4-1 to TRBJ2-7, with 10 bases identical to TRBD2. The trim removed 1 base at V and 4 bases at J, leaving 7 bases unmatched. Germline V gives CDR1 MGHRA, CDR2 YSYEKL. The CDR3 totals 16 residues. The CDR3 is CASSQVSSGSKYEQYF. The CDR3 nucleotides read TGCGCCAGCAGCCAAGTTTCTAGCGGGAGTAAATACGAGCAGTACTTC.